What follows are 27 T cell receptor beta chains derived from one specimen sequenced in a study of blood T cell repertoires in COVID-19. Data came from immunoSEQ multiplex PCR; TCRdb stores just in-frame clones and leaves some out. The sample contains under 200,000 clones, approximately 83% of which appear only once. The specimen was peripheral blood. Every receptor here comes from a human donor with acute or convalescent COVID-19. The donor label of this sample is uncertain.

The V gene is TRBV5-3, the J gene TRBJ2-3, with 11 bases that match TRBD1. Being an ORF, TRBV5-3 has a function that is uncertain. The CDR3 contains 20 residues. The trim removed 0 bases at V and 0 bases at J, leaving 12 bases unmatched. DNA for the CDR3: TGTGCCAGAAGCTTGGCTTGGACAGGGGGCACTGGCTATAGCACAGATACGCAGTATTTT. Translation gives CARSLAWTGGTGYSTDTQYF.

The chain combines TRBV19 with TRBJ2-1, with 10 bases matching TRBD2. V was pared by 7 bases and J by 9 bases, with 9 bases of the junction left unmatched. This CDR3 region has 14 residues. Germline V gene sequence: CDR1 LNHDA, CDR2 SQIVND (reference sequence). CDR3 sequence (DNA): TGTGCCAGTAAGGATCCAGCGGGAGGGGGTGAGCAGTTCTTC. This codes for CASKDPAGGGEQFF.

CDR3 bases: TGTGCCAGCTCACCCGGGACAGGCGCCCTGGGGGCTTTCTTT. Amino acids: CASSPGTGALGAFF. The genes are TRBV18 and TRBJ1-1, with 8 bases fitting TRBD1. V shed 3 bases, J shed 11 bases, and the junction held 11 bases outside the gene matches. The V gene's germline CDR1 is KGHSH and CDR2 LQKENI. This CDR3 comprises 14 residues.

The CDR3, as DNA: TGTGCCAGCAGTTCCCCGGACAGGGTGGCGGGAAACACCATATATTTT. It is translated as CASSSPDRVAGNTIYF. This sequence joins TRBV28 and TRBJ1-3, with TRBD1 identical over 8 bases. Germline V gene sequence: CDR1 MDHEN, CDR2 SYDVKM. The junction had 9 bases not matched to a gene; V was cut back by 4 bases and J by 4 bases. The CDR3 length is 16 residues.

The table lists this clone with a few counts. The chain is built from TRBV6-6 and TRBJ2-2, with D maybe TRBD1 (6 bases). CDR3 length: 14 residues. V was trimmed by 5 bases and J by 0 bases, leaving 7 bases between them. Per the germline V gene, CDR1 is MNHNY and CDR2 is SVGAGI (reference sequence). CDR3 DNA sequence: TGTGCCAGCAGTGGACAGACGAACACCGGGGAGCTGTTTTTT. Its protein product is CASSGQTNTGELFF.

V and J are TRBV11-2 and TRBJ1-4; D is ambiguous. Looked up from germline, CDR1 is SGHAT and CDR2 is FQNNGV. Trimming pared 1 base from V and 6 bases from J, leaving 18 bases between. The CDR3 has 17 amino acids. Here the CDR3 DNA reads TGTGCCAGCAGCTTAGGATTGTCGCAGTTAAGATATGAAAAACTGTTTTTT. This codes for CASSLGLSQLRYEKLFF.

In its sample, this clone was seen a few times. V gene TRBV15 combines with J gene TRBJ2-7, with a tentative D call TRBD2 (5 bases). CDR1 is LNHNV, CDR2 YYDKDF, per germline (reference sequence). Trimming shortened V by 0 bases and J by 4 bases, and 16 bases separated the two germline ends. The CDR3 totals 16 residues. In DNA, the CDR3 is TGTGCCACCAGCAGAGATCGATACTTTGGAGGATACGAGCAGTACTTC. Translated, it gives CATSRDRYFGGYEQYF.

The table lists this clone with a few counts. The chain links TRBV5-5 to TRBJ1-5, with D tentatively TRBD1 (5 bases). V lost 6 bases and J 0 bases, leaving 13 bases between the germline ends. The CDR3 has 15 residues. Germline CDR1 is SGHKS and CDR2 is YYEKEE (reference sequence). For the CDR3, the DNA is TGTGCCAGCACCCGAGACGGGGGTAGCAATCAGCCCCAGCATTTT. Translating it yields CASTRDGGSNQPQHF.

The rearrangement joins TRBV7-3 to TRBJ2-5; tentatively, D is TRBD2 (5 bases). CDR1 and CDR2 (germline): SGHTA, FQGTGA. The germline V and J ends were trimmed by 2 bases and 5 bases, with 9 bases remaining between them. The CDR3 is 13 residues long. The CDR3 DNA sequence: TGTGCCAGCAGCTTAGGGAGAGCCGAGACCCAGTACTTC. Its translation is CASSLGRAETQYF.

The CDR3 DNA is TGTGCCTGGGAACCAGGGGGCGGCAATCAGCCCCAGCATTTT. It yields the protein CAWEPGGGNQPQHF. The rearrangement uses TRBV30 and TRBJ1-5, with 8 bases that match TRBD1. Unmatched junction bases numbered 5, after V lost 5 bases and J lost 2 bases. The germline gives CDR1 GTSNPN, CDR2 SVGIG (reference sequence). This CDR3 comprises 14 residues.

CDR3 sequence reads: CASGGTSGSKRNEQFF. CDR3 nucleotides: TGTGCCAGCGGCGGGACTAGCGGGAGTAAGAGGAATGAGCAGTTCTTC. V usage is TRBV28 and J usage is TRBJ2-1, with 14 nucleotides matching TRBD2. The germline V gene encodes CDR1 MDHEN and CDR2 SYDVKM. V gave up 8 bases and J gave up 7 bases; unmatched junction bases: 10. The CDR3 is 16 amino acids.

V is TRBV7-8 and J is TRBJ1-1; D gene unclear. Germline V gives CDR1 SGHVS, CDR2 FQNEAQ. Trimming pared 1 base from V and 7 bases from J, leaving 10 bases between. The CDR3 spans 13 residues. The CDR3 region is CASSLGWEIEAFF. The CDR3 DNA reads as TGTGCCAGCAGCTTAGGTTGGGAGATTGAAGCTTTCTTT.

The CDR3 DNA reads as TGTGCCAGTGGGGGGTCAAGCTACGAGCAGTACTTC. It encodes CASGGSSYEQYF. The chain recombines TRBV14 with TRBJ2-7, with D tentatively TRBD2 (6 bases). The CDR3 runs to 12 residues. Germline CDR1 and CDR2: SGHDN and FVKESK. Trimming took 9 bases from V and 3 from J, leaving 12 bases between them.

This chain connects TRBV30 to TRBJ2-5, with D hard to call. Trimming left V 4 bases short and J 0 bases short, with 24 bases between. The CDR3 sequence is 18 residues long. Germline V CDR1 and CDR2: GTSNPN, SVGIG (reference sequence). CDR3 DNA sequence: TGTGCCTGGAAGTCTGGTCTTCCTATCTTGAGGTACCAAGAGACCCAGTACTTC. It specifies CAWKSGLPILRYQETQYF.

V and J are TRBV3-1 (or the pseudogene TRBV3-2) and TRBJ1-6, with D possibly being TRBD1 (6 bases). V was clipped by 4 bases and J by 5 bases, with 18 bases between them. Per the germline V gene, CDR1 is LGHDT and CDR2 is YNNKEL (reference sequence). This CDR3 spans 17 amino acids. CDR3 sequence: CASSRSGSRGHNSPLHF. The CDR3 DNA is TGTGCCAGCAGCCGGTCTGGGAGCAGGGGCCATAATTCACCCCTCCACTTT.

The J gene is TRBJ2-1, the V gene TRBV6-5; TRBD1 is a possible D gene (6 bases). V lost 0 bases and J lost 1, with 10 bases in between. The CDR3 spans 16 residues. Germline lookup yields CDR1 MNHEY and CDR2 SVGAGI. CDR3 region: CASSYSGQLSYNEQFF. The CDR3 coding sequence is TGTGCCAGCAGTTACTCTGGACAGTTATCCTACAATGAGCAGTTCTTC.

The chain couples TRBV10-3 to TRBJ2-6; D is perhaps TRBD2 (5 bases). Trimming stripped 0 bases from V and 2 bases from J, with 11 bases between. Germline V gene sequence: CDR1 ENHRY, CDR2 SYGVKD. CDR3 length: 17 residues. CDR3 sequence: CAISESFGVAGANVLTF. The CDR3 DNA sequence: TGTGCCATCAGTGAGTCTTTCGGGGTTGCTGGGGCCAACGTCCTGACTTTC.

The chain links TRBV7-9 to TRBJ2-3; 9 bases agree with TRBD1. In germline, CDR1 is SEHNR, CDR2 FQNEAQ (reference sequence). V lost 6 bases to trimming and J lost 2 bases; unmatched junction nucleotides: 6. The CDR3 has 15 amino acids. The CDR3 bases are TGTGCCAGCAGGGCTAACAGGGGGCTCACAGATACGCAGTATTTT. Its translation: CASRANRGLTDTQYF. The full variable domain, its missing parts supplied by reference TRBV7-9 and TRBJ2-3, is DTGVSQNPRHKITKRGQNVTFRCDPISEHNRLYWYRQTLGQGPEFLTYFQNEAQLEKSRLLSDRFSAERPKGSFSTLEIQRTEQGDSAMYLCASRANRGLTDTQYFGPGTRLTVL.

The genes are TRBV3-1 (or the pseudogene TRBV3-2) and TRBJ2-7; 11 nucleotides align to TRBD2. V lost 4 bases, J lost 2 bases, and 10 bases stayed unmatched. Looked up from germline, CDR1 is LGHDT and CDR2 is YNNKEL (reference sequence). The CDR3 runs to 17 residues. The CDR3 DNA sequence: TGTGCCAGCAGCCGAGGGACTAGCGGAATATCAACCTACGAGCAGTACTTC. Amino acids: CASSRGTSGISTYEQYF.

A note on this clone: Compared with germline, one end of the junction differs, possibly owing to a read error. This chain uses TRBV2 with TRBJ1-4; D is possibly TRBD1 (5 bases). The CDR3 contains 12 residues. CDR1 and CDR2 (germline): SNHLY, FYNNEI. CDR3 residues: CASSQTGTEIVF. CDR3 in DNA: TGTGCCAGCAGTCAAACCGGGACTGAAATTGTTTTT.

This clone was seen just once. CDR3 sequence: CAISRDSQVGYEQYF. The CDR3 DNA is TGTGCCATCAGCCGGGACAGCCAAGTAGGCTACGAGCAGTACTTC. The V and J genes are TRBV10-3 and TRBJ2-7, with 7 bases identical to TRBD1. Per the germline V gene, CDR1 is ENHRY and CDR2 is SYGVKD. This CDR3 spans 15 amino acids. J gave up 3 bases and V 6 bases, and 11 bases lay outside the gene matches.

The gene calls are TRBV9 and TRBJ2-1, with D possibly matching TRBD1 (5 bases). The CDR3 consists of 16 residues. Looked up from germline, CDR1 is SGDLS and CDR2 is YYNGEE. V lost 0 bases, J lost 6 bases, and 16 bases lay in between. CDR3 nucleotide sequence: TGTGCCAGCAGCGTAGGTCTCCCAGGGATCCCCAATGAGCAGTTCTTC. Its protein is CASSVGLPGIPNEQFF.

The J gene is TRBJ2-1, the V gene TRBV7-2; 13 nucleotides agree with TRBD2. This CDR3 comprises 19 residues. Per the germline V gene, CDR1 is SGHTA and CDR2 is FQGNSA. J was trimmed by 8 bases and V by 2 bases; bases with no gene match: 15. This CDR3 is CASSLQVRMGLAGRYEQFF. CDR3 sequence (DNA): TGTGCCAGCAGCTTACAAGTCCGGATGGGACTAGCGGGAAGGTATGAGCAGTTCTTC.

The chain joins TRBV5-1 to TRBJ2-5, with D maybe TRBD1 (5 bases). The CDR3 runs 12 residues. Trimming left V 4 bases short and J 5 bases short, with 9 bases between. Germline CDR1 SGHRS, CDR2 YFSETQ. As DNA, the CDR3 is TGCGCCAGCAGCGGCAGGGTTGAGACCCAGTACTTC. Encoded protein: CASSGRVETQYF. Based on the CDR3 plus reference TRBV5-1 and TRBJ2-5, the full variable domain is KAGVTQTPRYLIKTRGQQVTLSCSPISGHRSVSWYQQTPGQGLQFLFEYFSETQRNKGNFPGRFSGRQFSNSRSEMNVSTLELGDSALYLCASSGRVETQYFGPGTRLLVL.

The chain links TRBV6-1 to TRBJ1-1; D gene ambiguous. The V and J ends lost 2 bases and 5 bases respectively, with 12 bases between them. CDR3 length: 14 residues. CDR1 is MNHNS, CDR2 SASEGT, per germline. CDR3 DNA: TGTGCCAGCAGTGAATTACGAAGTCGGACTGAAGCTTTCTTT. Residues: CASSELRSRTEAFF.

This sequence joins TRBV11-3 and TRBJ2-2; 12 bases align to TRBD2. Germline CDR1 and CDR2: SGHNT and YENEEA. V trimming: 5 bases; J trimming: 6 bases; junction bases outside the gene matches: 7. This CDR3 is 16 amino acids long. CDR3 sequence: CASSRLLAGGPGELFF. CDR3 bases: TGTGCCAGCAGCCGCCTTCTAGCGGGGGGGCCCGGGGAGCTGTTTTTT.

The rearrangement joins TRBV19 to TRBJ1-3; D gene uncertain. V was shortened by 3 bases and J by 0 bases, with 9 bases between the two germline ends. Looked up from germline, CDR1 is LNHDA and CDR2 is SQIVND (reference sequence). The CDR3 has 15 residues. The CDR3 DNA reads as TGTGCCAGTAGTATTAACGGTCCCTCTGGAAACACCATATATTTT. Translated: CASSINGPSGNTIYF. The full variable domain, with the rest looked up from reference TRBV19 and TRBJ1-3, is DGGITQSPKYLFRKEGQNVTLSCEQNLNHDAMYWYRQDPGQGLRLIYYSQIVNDFQKGDIAEGYSVSREKKESFPLTVTSAQKNPTAFYLCASSINGPSGNTIYFGEGSWLTVV.